A single TCR beta chain is shown here with its context. Its antigen has not been determined. No base-level quality is on record; no much larger clone is a single base apart. The time point label, as the study defines it: week 11, during vaccination. Each vaccine dose, consisting of 300 ug of a 20-mer mutant IDH1 peptide in Montanide, was administered subcutaneously with topical imiquimod. The donors had newly diagnosed IDH1-mutant astrocytomas of WHO grade 3 or 4 that showed loss of nuclear ATRX. The samples were drawn from NOA16, a multicentre, single-arm, open-label phase I trial in Germany that tested a mutant IDH1 peptide vaccine in humans for the first time. Genomic DNA for TCRB sequencing was extracted from EDTA blood using the DNeasy Blood and Tissue Kit. The CDR3 measures 11 amino acids from cysteine to phenylalanine. The sequence is cut down to CDR3 DNA, 33 bases in frame from base 1. Reading the germline V gene (reference sequence) gives CDR1 DFQATT and CDR2 SNEGSKA. V and J lose 3 bases and 7 bases, and a span of 7 bases separates them.

The data are from a study of a mutant IDH1 vaccine in newly diagnosed glioma (dated by TCRdb to about 2021). Broadly, across the study: Across visits V03 through V10, patients got a total of eight vaccinations, given in weeks 1, 3, 5, 7, 11, 15, 19 and 23. For exploratory analyses, longitudinal TCRB deep sequencing was carried out in about 25 treated patients wherever samples were available. Vaccination began 4-6 weeks after radiotherapy alone, or alongside temozolomide cycles in the chemotherapy-containing groups. Of the 25 to 40 treated patients, about 60% were male and 37.5% were female, and the mean age was approximately 41 years. Before enrollment, patients had received standard therapy of radiotherapy alone, temozolomide alone, or radiochemotherapy with temozolomide; most received the combination. Six visits were used for peripheral blood collection: V03 (baseline), V05, V07, V10, V12 and V13.

Results and caveats for the whole study, not just this receptor: Immune responses induced by the vaccine were seen in roughly 95% of patients across multiple MHC alleles. Selection of PBMC samples for TCRB deep sequencing was based on availability. It was noted by the authors that analyses of patient blood samples could not be reproduced owing to sample limitations. Pseudoprogression seemed to be unrelated to changes in the top peripheral T cell clonotypes found by TCRB sequencing.

The library was obtained by the immunoSEQ multiplex PCR assay. Following the manufacturer's protocol, the hsTCRB Kit was used to amplify rearranged TCR beta chain sequences. TCRB libraries were sequenced on an Illumina MiSeq. The published analysis was carried out like this. Demultiplexing, trimming and gene mapping were performed with the kit vendor's proprietary platform. This immuneACCESS table, as held by TCRdb, lists in-frame sequences with V and J called but not all clones. Of the missing ones, under half trace to an unresolved V gene in checked studies; the others have no known cause. The V and J calls and the clone size are those of that table, but D and trimming were determined from the DNA. The sample table records around 41,000 clones; roughly 84% of these occur just once. Around 2.2% of the sample goes to the ten largest clones.

The sequences come from PBMCs, collected from a glioma patient whose treatment included an IDH1 peptide vaccine. This sequence uses TRBV20-1 and TRBJ1-3; TRBD1 is possibly the D segment (5 matching bases). This receptor was identified in a man aged 35 to 55 with glioma. This receptor carries the CDR3 CSASWGNTIYF. The nucleotide sequence reads TGCAGTGCTAGTTGGGGGAACACCATATATTTT.